This T cell receptor beta chain derives from a study of blood T cells in healthy people across ages. Notes on the study in general: Lack of knowledge of donor CMV status possibly confounded expanded clonotype changes.

A J-beta primer mix and a sample-barcoded 5' primer were used in a second PCR of roughly 6 to 12 cycles. Via MiXCR, TCRdb re-called the 5' RACE reads, giving one row per CDR3 protein. The sample shows around 710,000 distinct CDR3 sequences, roughly 47% of them seen only once. Comments on this clonotype: The antigen remains undetermined.

The CDR3 contains 15 residues. Germline CDR1 and CDR2: MNHEY and SVGAGI. The germline V and J ends were trimmed by 6 bases and 6 bases, with 21 bases remaining between them. This chain links TRBV6-5 with TRBJ2-7; either TRBD1 or TRBD2 may fit D (5 bases each). This receptor was taken from a woman aged 55-75 years in good health. Material for sequencing was blood. In nucleotides, the CDR3 is TGTGCCAGCAGAACAGAACCGGGACCCTCGGGCGAGCAGTACTTC. It codes for CASRTEPGPSGEQYF.